This T cell receptor beta chain appears in the sequencing data of a study of T cell responses to AZD1222 COVID-19 vaccine. Study findings and constraints: Baseline testing showed seropositivity in only six AZD1222 recipients. Increases in Spike-specific TCR breadth and depth were seen after two AZD1222 doses. The donor group comprised mostly white British people and more females; the analysis possibly underestimated clonal diversity.

Comments on this clone: The target antigen is unknown.

Only in-frame clones appear in the TCRdb table, and some are missing; sequencing was by immunoSEQ multiplex PCR. Of over 70,000 clones in the sample, roughly 80% were seen once. This CDR3 spans 15 amino acids. The V gene's germline CDR1 is LNHDA and CDR2 SQIVND (reference sequence). This specimen was peripheral blood, taken 28 days after the second dose of the MenACWY control vaccine. The genes are TRBV19 and TRBJ2-3, with 9 bases fitting TRBD2. This TCR came from an adult who received the MenACWY meningococcal vaccine as a control. The CDR3 loop reads CESSINLAGTDTQYF. CDR3 nucleotide sequence: TGTGAGAGTAGTATTAACCTAGCGGGGACAGATACGCAGTATTTT.